The TCR beta chain under discussion was sequenced for a study of blood T cells in healthy people across ages. Together with a sample-barcoded 5' primer, a J-beta primer mix was included in a second PCR lasting about 7 to 11 cycles. Each cDNA molecule was tagged by a template-switch adaptor with 12 random nucleotides. TCRdb reprocessed the 5' RACE reads with MiXCR, giving one entry per CDR3 protein. The table records approximately 900,000 distinct CDR3 sequences, just under 30% of them present only once. Germline values: CDR1 SEHNR, CDR2 FQNEAQ (reference sequence). V lost 8 bases to trimming and J lost 0 bases, with 11 bases between them. CDR3 length: 14 amino acids. These data also formed part of another study, on T cells of mothers and their children. That study adds: cDNA was synthesized from all extracted RNA at about 1.4 ug per reaction. When the second PCR was run, its M1S primer added sample barcodes and 2-4 random nucleotides. None of the identified T cell clones proved to be persistent microchimeric clones.

V and J are TRBV7-9 and TRBJ2-1; D is perhaps TRBD1 or TRBD2 (6 bases each). The sequenced material came from blood. This receptor was obtained from a woman in her 40s in good health. This chain's CDR3 is CASGEGGSYNEQFF. CDR3 bases: TGTGCCAGCGGCGAGGGGGGCTCCTACAATGAGCAGTTCTTC.